The 18 T cell receptor beta chains below all came from one sample that was sequenced in a study of blood T cells in healthy people across ages. The second PCR ran about 6 to 11 cycles with a sample-barcoded 5' primer and J-beta primers. TCRdb recomputed calls from the 5' RACE reads with MiXCR, one row per CDR3 protein. The sample holds 600,000 or so distinct CDR3 sequences, roughly 43% seen once. Sequencing input: blood. The receptors originated from a man at least 80 years old in good health.

Remarks on this clonotype: Compared with germline, one end of the junction differs, possibly owing to a read error. The V gene is TRBV7-9, the J gene TRBJ2-5, with D unresolved. Gene TRBJ2-7 matches the end of the DNA better, so the J call may be wrong. CDR1 and CDR2 (germline): SEHNR, FQNEAQ (reference sequence). The CDR3 covers 14 residues. For the CDR3, the DNA is TGTGCCAGCAACTTAAACTTCCTATCCTCCGAGCAGTACTTC. As protein: CASNLNFLSSEQYF.

The V call is TRBV24-1, the J call TRBJ2-5; no definite D call. The CDR3 extends over 12 amino acids. V dropped 4 bases and J dropped 6 bases, with 8 bases sitting between them. The germline V gene has CDR1 KGHDR and CDR2 SFDVKD. The CDR3 protein is CATSDRQQTQYF. CDR3 coding DNA: TGTGCCACCAGTGACAGGCAGCAGACCCAGTACTTC.

This clonotype was detected many times. The chain joins TRBV6-6 to TRBJ2-1, with TRBD1 matching 9 bases. The CDR3 sequence is 16 residues long. Germline loops: CDR1 MNHNY, CDR2 SVGAGI (reference sequence). Trimming at V came to 2 bases and at J to 9 bases, leaving 11 bases not matched to a gene. CDR3 region: CASSYPRDRGTVEQFF. The CDR3 DNA is TGTGCCAGCAGTTACCCCCGAGACAGGGGGACGGTTGAGCAGTTCTTC.

V is TRBV15 and J is TRBJ1-2, with a weak D call TRBD1 (6 bases). The germline V and J ends were trimmed by 5 bases and 5 bases, with 15 bases remaining between them. The germline CDR1 and CDR2 sequences are LNHNV and YYDKDF (reference sequence). CDR3 length: 14 residues. CDR3 DNA sequence: TGTGCCACCAGCGGGCCACAGGGTGGGTATGGCTACACCTTC. It translates to CATSGPQGGYGYTF.

This clonotype was picked up a small number of times. A single base separates this from a much larger clone, so it may be a read error. The V and J genes are TRBV4-3 and TRBJ2-5; D is perhaps TRBD2 (6 bases). The CDR3 covers 16 residues. Germline V gene sequence: CDR1 LGHNA, CDR2 YSLEER. Trimming left V 3 bases short and J 9 bases short, with 23 bases between. The CDR3 bases are TGCGCCAGCAGCCACCCCCGCGGAGGAGGGGCTGGGTCCCAGTACTTC. This encodes CASSHPRGGGAGSQYF.

V is TRBV4-1 and J is TRBJ2-7, with 8 bases identical to TRBD1. The tail of the sequence fits TRBJ2-5 better, so the J call may be wrong. The CDR3 is 16 residues long. Germline V gene lookup returns CDR1 MGHRA and CDR2 YSYEKL. The CDR3, as DNA: TGCGCCAGCAGCCAAGAGGGCAACAGGGGGAAGCAGACCCAGTACTTC. This codes for CASSQEGNRGKQTQYF.

The chain carries TRBV2 and TRBJ2-1; 8 bases match TRBD2. The CDR3 consists of 14 residues. Per the germline V gene, CDR1 is SNHLY and CDR2 is FYNNEI. With V trimmed by 4 bases and J by 9 bases, 8 bases remained unmatched. CDR3 in DNA: TGTGCCAGCAGTGGAACGGGGGGGCCTGTTGAGCAGTTCTTC. Its translation: CASSGTGGPVEQFF.

This rearrangement joins TRBV14 to TRBJ1-1; D call uncertain. Germline CDR1 SGHDN, CDR2 FVKESK. V shed 3 bases and J shed 3 bases, with 11 bases lying between them. CDR3 length: 14 amino acids. CDR3 loop: CASSHVGWDTEAFF. The CDR3 DNA sequence: TGTGCCAGCAGCCACGTGGGCTGGGACACTGAAGCTTTCTTT.

This clonotype was seen a few times. The genes are TRBV21-1 and TRBJ2-5. TRBV21-1 is flagged as a pseudogene. The CDR3 consists of 10 residues. CDR3 DNA sequence: TGTGCCAGCAGCAATAGGACCCAGTACTTC. This encodes CASSNRTQYF.

The V call is TRBV7-3, the J call TRBJ2-1, with D maybe TRBD2 (6 bases). The J call may be faulty, since TRBJ2-7 better matches the DNA end. In germline, CDR1 is SGHTA, CDR2 FQGTGA. This CDR3 is 16 amino acids long. The CDR3 DNA reads as TGTGCCAGCAGCCTGTCCCGCGGTGTAGCGGAAAATGAGCAGTACTTC. It specifies CASSLSRGVAENEQYF.

This clonotype has a single count. The chain couples TRBV7-2 to TRBJ1-2, with a possible D match to TRBD1 (5 bases). The V and J ends lost 3 bases and 2 bases respectively, with 13 bases between them. CDR1 SGHTA and CDR2 FQGNSA come from the germline V gene. CDR3 size: 15 residues. CDR3 nucleotides: TGTGCCAGCAGCTTCGCTCGCAGGACAAACTATGGCTACACCTTC. Amino acid sequence: CASSFARRTNYGYTF.

With respect to this clonotype: A much more abundant neighbour one base away suggests this may be a read error. CDR3 nucleotide sequence: TGTGTCAGCAGCCCTGGGACGCGGAGCAATCAGCCCCAGCATTTT. It yields the protein CVSSPGTRSNQPQHF. This chain links TRBV6-6 with TRBJ1-5; D perhaps matches TRBD1 (5 bases). The CDR3 length is 15 residues. Germline lookup yields CDR1 MNHNY and CDR2 SVGAGI (reference sequence).

This clonotype showed up just once. V gene TRBV20-1 combines with J gene TRBJ2-1; 8 bases fit TRBD1. The ends lost 6 bases at V and 0 bases at J; junction bases unmatched: 7. The length of the CDR3 is 15 residues. CDR1 is DFQATT, CDR2 SNEGSKA, per germline (reference sequence). The CDR3 here is CSASGGVSSYNEQFF. The CDR3 nucleotides are TGCAGTGCCTCAGGGGGCGTGAGCTCCTACAATGAGCAGTTCTTC.

The CDR3 region is CASSSTRLAGGTNTGELFF. The CDR3 nucleotides read TGTGCCAGCAGCTCGACTCGACTAGCGGGAGGGACGAACACCGGGGAGCTGTTTTTT. The chain has TRBV7-3 and TRBJ2-2; TRBD2 matches 14 bases. V lost 4 bases to trimming and J lost 0 bases; unmatched junction nucleotides: 7. This CDR3 has 19 residues. Germline assignment: CDR1 SGHTA and CDR2 FQGTGA.

The chain joins TRBV12-3 or TRBV12-4 to TRBJ1-5; maybe TRBD1 (6 bases). The CDR3 is made up of 17 amino acids. Trimming took off 5 bases at V and 2 bases at J, with 19 bases between the two ends. The CDR3 loop is CASSPIFGAGGNQPQHF. DNA for the CDR3: TGTGCCAGCAGTCCCATCTTCGGGGCAGGGGGCAATCAGCCCCAGCATTTT.

The CDR3 here is CASSLGGTGGRNEQFF. CDR3 bases: TGCGCCAGCAGCTTGGGAGGGACAGGGGGTAGGAATGAGCAGTTCTTC. The chain uses TRBV5-1 and TRBJ2-1; TRBD1 aligns across 11 bases. This CDR3 has 16 amino acids. Germline values: CDR1 SGHRS, CDR2 YFSETQ. V shed 0 bases and J 7 bases; nucleotides not matched to a gene: 6.

DNA of the CDR3: TGTGCCAGCAGCTCGACAGGGGCCAACTACGAGCAGTACTTC. Its translation is CASSSTGANYEQYF. The V gene is TRBV7-6, the J gene TRBJ2-7; the match to TRBD1 covers 8 bases. Germline values: CDR1 SGHVS, CDR2 FNYEAQ. The CDR3 contains 14 residues. The V and J ends lost 4 bases and 3 bases, in that order; junction bases with no gene match: 5.

The rearrangement joins TRBV9 to TRBJ1-1; tentative D call: TRBD1 (5 bases). CDR3 length: 15 residues. Per the germline V gene, CDR1 is SGDLS and CDR2 is YYNGEE. Deletions cut 4 bases from V and 0 bases from J, with 13 bases between. CDR3 nucleotide sequence: TGTGCCAGCAGCAAACAGACAGAGATGAACACTGAAGCTTTCTTT. It translates to CASSKQTEMNTEAFF.